The 12 T cell receptor beta chains below were found in one sample sequenced in a study of tumor-infiltrating lymphocytes in primary liver carcinoma. Unsorted whole blood yielded the blood RNA, and germline DNA was also extracted. cDNA specific to TCR beta was made from 450 to 500 ng of total RNA, with a constant-region primer employed for priming. Slightly modified ARM-PCR served as the procedure for the TCR beta libraries. These libraries came from three rounds of nested multiplex PCR. Forward primers for TRBV1-TRBV30 and a C-beta reverse primer served the first two PCR rounds, at 10 cycles each. MiXCR, run by TCRdb on the multiplex PCR reads, gives a single entry per CDR3 protein. The sample has 310,000 or so distinct CDR3 sequences, around three fifths seen once. The sample consisted of peripheral blood. These receptors were obtained from a man aged 40-55 years with primary liver carcinoma and hepatitis B virus infection.

This sequence joins TRBV25-1 and TRBJ2-7, with D possibly being TRBD2 (5 bases). Trimming took 5 bases from V and 5 from J, leaving 13 bases between them. Germline CDR1 MGHDK, CDR2 SYGVNS. The CDR3 has 13 residues. CDR3 residues: CASSPGPGDEQYF. CDR3 sequence (DNA): TGTGCCAGCAGTCCAGGCCCCGGGGACGAGCAGTACTTC.

Details on this clonotype: Given a much more abundant clone one base away, this may be a read error. This chain links TRBV4-2 with TRBJ2-1, with D hard to call. The CDR3 length is 13 residues. Germline-derived CDR1 and CDR2 are LGHNA and YNFKEQ. The CDR3 reads CASSPLVGNEQLF. The CDR3 bases are TGTGCCAGCAGCCCGCTAGTTGGGAATGAGCAGTTATTC.

This clonotype came up once. This sequence may be a read error, since a much larger clone differs from it by one base. The chain carries TRBV4-3 and TRBJ2-3; D is perhaps TRBD2 (5 bases). The CDR3 covers 14 residues. Germline CDR1 LGHNA, CDR2 YSLEER. Trimming cost V 0 bases and J 7 bases, with 11 bases left between them. The CDR3 region has the DNA TGCGCCAGCAGCCAAGATTCCGGGATCAATACGCAGTATTTT. Translation: CASSQDSGINTQYF.

In this sample, this clonotype turned up a few times. Its ends do not fully match the called genes, so a read error is possible. The CDR3 region has the DNA TGTGCTAGCAGTGAAGCGCTGACTAGCGGGAGAGTGAAGACCCAGTACTTC. Encoded protein: CASSEALTSGRVKTQYF. The rearrangement uses TRBV6-1 and TRBJ2-5; 12 bases are shared with TRBD2. This CDR3 has 17 residues. Germline CDR1 reads MNHNS; CDR2 reads SASEGT.

V gene TRBV4-1 combines with J gene TRBJ2-7; D perhaps matches TRBD2 (6 bases). CDR1 and CDR2 from the germline V gene are MGHRA and YSYEKL. The CDR3 contains 14 residues. V was trimmed by 7 bases and J by 3 bases, leaving 16 bases between them. CDR3 protein: CASTPQADYYEQYF. CDR3 coding DNA: TGCGCCAGCACCCCACAGGCGGACTACTACGAGCAGTACTTC.

This clonotype was observed once. A much larger clone lies one base from this, so it may be a read error. The rearrangement joins TRBV14 to TRBJ2-1, with D perhaps TRBD1 (5 bases). The CDR3 is 17 residues long. Germline V gene data show CDR1 as SGHDN and CDR2 as FVKESK. The DNA for the CDR3 is TGTGGCAGCAGCCAAGATTGGACAAAAAACTCCTACAATGAGCAGTTCTTC. Residues: CGSSQDWTKNSYNEQFF.

This clonotype was counted between two and nine times. The rearrangement links TRBV7-8 to TRBJ2-2; D perhaps matches TRBD2 (7 bases). CDR1 and CDR2 (germline): SGHVS, FQNEAQ. There are 17 residues in the CDR3. V shed 5 bases and J shed 4 bases, with 20 bases lying between them. The CDR3 loop is CASSRQQGGGFTGELFF. CDR3 DNA: TGTGCCAGCAGCCGACAACAGGGAGGGGGTTTCACCGGGGAGCTGTTTTTT.

On this clonotype: Being one base from a much bigger clone, this may be a read error. Without the conserved terminal phenylalanine or tryptophan, this CDR3 likely stems from a read error. This chain uses TRBV6-2 or TRBV6-3 with TRBJ1-5; D gene ambiguous. V lost 0 bases and J lost 3, with 15 bases in between. This CDR3 has 17 amino acids. Germline assignment: CDR1 MNHEY and CDR2 SVGEGT. CDR3 DNA sequence: TGTGCCAGCAGTTACTCGATCCGGTACGGACTCAATCAGCCCCAGCATCTT. Its protein is CASSYSIRYGLNQPQHL.

This chain links TRBV6-1 with TRBJ2-7; possibly TRBD1 for D (5 bases). The CDR3 runs 14 residues. Germline values: CDR1 MNHNS, CDR2 SASEGT. The V and J ends lost 6 bases and 0 bases respectively, with 12 bases between them. The CDR3 DNA reads TGTGCCAGCAGACCTGTCAGGGTCTCCTACGAGCAGTACTTC. It encodes CASRPVRVSYEQYF.

Only one count was recorded for this clonotype. The chain employs TRBV14 and TRBJ2-4; a possible D gene is TRBD2 (6 bases). Germline V gene sequence: CDR1 SGHDN, CDR2 FVKESK. This CDR3 contains 13 residues. V shed 5 bases and J shed 8 bases, with 13 bases lying between them. The CDR3 reads CASSLGPGDIQYF. The CDR3 DNA reads as TGTGCCAGCAGCTTGGGCCCGGGGGACATTCAGTACTTC.

The table lists this clonotype with a few counts. This sequence joins TRBV5-1 and TRBJ2-7; D is possibly TRBD1 (5 bases). Germline V gene sequence: CDR1 SGHRS, CDR2 YFSETQ. V was clipped by 0 bases and J by 1 base, with 17 bases between them. The CDR3 runs 17 residues. The CDR3 sequence is CASSLALTIGASYEQYF. The DNA of the CDR3 is TGCGCCAGCAGCTTGGCTTTAACCATTGGGGCTTCCTACGAGCAGTACTTC.

This clonotype has a single count. An end of the junction does not agree with germline; a read error may underlie this. The V gene is TRBV11-1, the J gene TRBJ1-2, with 7 positions matching TRBD1. Germline values: CDR1 SGHAT, CDR2 FQDESV (reference sequence). The CDR3 loop spans 13 amino acids. This CDR3 is CANSYGQDYGYTF. DNA of the CDR3: TGTGCCAACAGCTACGGACAGGACTATGGCTACACCTTC.